This T cell receptor (beta chain) was identified in a study of cytomegalovirus exposure and HLA in healthy donors. Turning to this clone: Its antigen is still unknown.

The CDR3 sequence is 17 residues long. With V trimmed by 1 base and J by 3 bases, 6 bases remained unmatched. CDR1 and CDR2 (germline): LNHNV, YYDKDF (reference sequence). Overall study findings and caveats: Cytomegalovirus-associated TCR beta chains were listed, numbering around 150. Researchers reported in a later analysis that a missense DCLRE1C variant was tied to TCR beta V- and J-gene trimming.

Vbeta (60) and Jbeta (13) primers were used in the PCR. Only in-frame clones appear in the TCRdb table, and some are missing; sequencing was by immunoSEQ multiplex PCR. This sample has about 120,000 clones, with 70% to 90% found just once. The genes are TRBV15 and TRBJ2-3, with 11 bases lining up with TRBD2. This clonotype originated in a man aged 35 to 55 in good health and CMV-seronegative. Material for sequencing was PBMCs. CDR3 nucleotide sequence: TGTGCCACCAGCAGAGGGCGACTAGCGGGGAGGACAGATACGCAGTATTTT. This codes for CATSRGRLAGRTDTQYF.